The source of this T cell receptor beta chain is a study of blood T cell repertoires in COVID-19. Authors' processing steps: Amplification of reference gene primers provided the estimated nucleated cell counts. Measured with immunoSEQ multiplex PCR; TCRdb has only the in-frame clones, and not every one. That table is the source of V, J and clone size, and D and trimming were worked out from the DNA. The sample holds about 120,000 clones, about 91% seen once. The sequenced material came from peripheral blood. This clonotype was obtained from a man over 45 with acute or convalescent COVID-19.

CDR3 coding DNA: TGTGCCAGCAGCACGACAGGGGCTCGGGAAAAACTGTTTTTT. This sequence encodes CASSTTGAREKLFF. The chain combines TRBV11-2 with TRBJ1-4, with TRBD1 identical over 8 bases. The trim removed 5 bases at V and 8 bases at J, leaving 7 bases unmatched. The length of the CDR3 is 14 residues. The germline V gene encodes CDR1 SGHAT and CDR2 FQNNGV.